The 17 T cell receptor beta chains below come from one sample, sequenced in a study of blood T cell repertoires in COVID-19. The data were produced by immunoSEQ multiplex PCR, yet TCRdb's version contains in-frame clones alone and is incomplete. Here the sample spans under 200,000 clones, around 85% being singletons. Sample: peripheral blood. Every receptor here comes from a man between 70 and 80 years old with active or convalescent COVID-19.

The chain employs TRBV30 and TRBJ1-1; 7 bases are shared with TRBD1. This CDR3 is 14 amino acids long. Germline V gene lookup returns CDR1 GTSNPN and CDR2 SVGIG (reference sequence). With V trimmed by 5 bases and J by 1 base, 7 bases remained unmatched. DNA for the CDR3: TGTGCCTGGGGGCCGGGACAGAAGAACACTGAAGCTTTCTTT. Residues: CAWGPGQKNTEAFF.

This chain connects TRBV7-2 to TRBJ2-2, with D hard to call. V was pared by 6 bases and J by 0 bases, with 14 bases between. The CDR3 contains 16 residues. The germline V gene has CDR1 SGHTA and CDR2 FQGNSA. CDR3 amino acids: CASSPWARTNTGELFF. The CDR3 coding sequence is TGTGCCAGCAGTCCTTGGGCCCGTACGAACACCGGGGAGCTGTTTTTT.

This rearrangement joins TRBV16 to TRBJ1-1; no firm D call. Trimming took 1 base from V and 8 from J, leaving 11 bases between them. CDR3 length equals 13 residues. CDR1 KGHSY and CDR2 FQNENV come from the germline V gene. The CDR3 DNA follows: TGTGCCAGCAGCCAATTCGCCAGAACAGAAGCTTTCTTT. Protein product: CASSQFARTEAFF.

The rearrangement links TRBV6-2 or TRBV6-3 to TRBJ1-2; 8 bases match TRBD1. From germline, CDR1 is MNHEY and CDR2 SVGEGT. V lost 5 bases and J lost 7; bases outside the gene matches: 9. This CDR3 comprises 14 residues. The chain's CDR3 is CASSTMGQAAGYTF. The CDR3 DNA follows: TGTGCCAGCAGTACCATGGGACAGGCGGCTGGCTACACCTTC.

J is TRBJ2-1 and V is TRBV7-2; 15 nucleotides line up with TRBD2. The CDR3 consists of 16 residues. Trimming removed 1 base from V and 6 bases from J; junction bases left unmatched: 1. CDR1 SGHTA and CDR2 FQGNSA come from the germline V gene. DNA of the CDR3: TGTGCCAGCAGCTTAGTGGGACTAGCGGGAGGCAATGAGCAGTTCTTC. Protein product: CASSLVGLAGGNEQFF.

The gene calls are TRBV29-1 and TRBJ2-7, with 9 positions matching TRBD1. CDR1 SQVTM and CDR2 ANQGSEA come from the germline V gene. The CDR3 is made up of 13 amino acids. The ends lost 4 bases at V and 3 bases at J; junction bases unmatched: 4. The DNA of the CDR3 is TGCAGCGTTGGACAGGGGGGCTACTACGAGCAGTACTTC. It specifies CSVGQGGYYEQYF.

The table lists this clone with a count of one. This rearrangement joins TRBV4-1 to TRBJ2-2, with 12 bases matching TRBD2. Per the germline V gene, CDR1 is MGHRA and CDR2 is YSYEKL. V was clipped by 4 bases and J by 8 bases; unmatched bases: 5. CDR3 length: 15 amino acids. DNA of the CDR3: TGCGCCAGCAGCCCGACGACTAGCGGGAGAGGGGAGCTGTTTTTT. This gives the protein CASSPTTSGRGELFF.

This rearrangement joins TRBV7-2 to TRBJ1-2, with D maybe TRBD1 (5 bases). CDR1 SGHTA and CDR2 FQGNSA come from the germline V gene. This CDR3 has 12 amino acids. The germline V and J ends were trimmed by 5 bases and 4 bases, with 8 bases remaining between them. The CDR3, as DNA: TGTGCCAGCAGCATAGACAGCTATGGCTACACCTTC. Protein: CASSIDSYGYTF.

The rearrangement links TRBV19 to TRBJ2-5, with 8 bases identical to TRBD1. The CDR3 consists of 15 residues. Germline trimming cut 3 bases from V and 1 base from J; bases unmatched to any gene: 4. The germline CDR1 and CDR2 sequences are LNHDA and SQIVND (reference sequence). The CDR3 DNA follows: TGTGCCAGTAGTATGTGGACAGGGCCCCAAGAGACCCAGTACTTC. Residues: CASSMWTGPQETQYF.

The chain recombines TRBV30 with TRBJ1-1; possible D gene TRBD1, 5 bases. Trimming stripped 4 bases from V and 3 bases from J, with 18 bases between. The CDR3 spans 15 residues. Germline CDR1 reads GTSNPN; CDR2 reads SVGIG (reference sequence). This CDR3 is CAWIPWGREDTEAFF. DNA of the CDR3: TGTGCCTGGATTCCATGGGGCAGGGAGGACACTGAAGCTTTCTTT.

The gene calls are TRBV19 and TRBJ2-1, with D unresolved. Looked up from germline, CDR1 is LNHDA and CDR2 is SQIVND (reference sequence). The CDR3 covers 17 residues. V gave up 3 bases and J gave up 0 bases, with 15 bases separating them. In DNA form, the CDR3 reads TGTGCCAGTAGTATTCTGCCAATATCTAGCTCCTACAATGAGCAGTTCTTC. Protein product: CASSILPISSSYNEQFF. Supplemented by reference TRBV19 and TRBJ2-1, the full variable domain reads DGGITQSPKYLFRKEGQNVTLSCEQNLNHDAMYWYRQDPGQGLRLIYYSQIVNDFQKGDIAEGYSVSREKKESFPLTVTSAQKNPTAFYLCASSILPISSSYNEQFFGPGTRLTVL.

J is TRBJ2-7 and V is TRBV4-1; no definite D call. The CDR3 spans 15 residues. Trimming left V 2 bases short and J 0 bases short, with 11 bases between. Germline CDR1 reads MGHRA; CDR2 reads YSYEKL. CDR3 sequence reads: CASSQNARSSYEQYF. The CDR3 bases are TGCGCCAGCAGCCAAAACGCAAGGAGCTCCTACGAGCAGTACTTC.

J is TRBJ1-1 and V is TRBV21-1; TRBD1 is the table's D call and was not checked against the DNA. TRBV21-1 is a recognized pseudogene. This CDR3 spans 16 amino acids. CDR3 sequence: CASSRPLGQLNTEAFF. The CDR3 DNA follows: TGTGCCAGCAGTCGCCCACTGGGACAGCTAAACACTGAAGCTTTCTTT.

The CDR3 protein is CASSLGFTTATEAFF. The DNA for the CDR3 is TGTGCCAGCAGTTTAGGGTTCACGACAGCCACTGAAGCTTTCTTT. V gene TRBV28 combines with J gene TRBJ1-1, with D maybe TRBD1 (5 bases). V shed 2 bases and J shed 4 bases, with 14 bases lying between them. CDR1 is MDHEN, CDR2 SYDVKM, per germline. CDR3 length: 15 amino acids. Looking up the rest from reference TRBV28 and TRBJ1-1 gives the full variable domain: DVKVTQSSRYLVKRTGEKVFLECVQDMDHENMFWYRQDPGLGLRLIYFSYDVKMKEKGDIPEGYSVSREKKERFSLILESASTNQTSMYLCASSLGFTTATEAFFGQGTRLTVV.

The CDR3 loop reads CASRSRTGVWGSPLHF. DNA for the CDR3: TGTGCCAGCAGATCGAGGACAGGGGTCTGGGGTTCACCCCTCCACTTT. This sequence joins TRBV2 and TRBJ1-6; 9 bases are shared with TRBD1. CDR1 and CDR2 from the germline V gene are SNHLY and FYNNEI. CDR3 length: 16 residues. V shed 6 bases and J 9 bases; nucleotides not matched to a gene: 12.

This clone is judged medium-sized (0.01 to 0.1%). The chain couples TRBV15 to TRBJ2-4; 7 bases are a match to TRBD1. Germline V gene lookup returns CDR1 LNHNV and CDR2 YYDKDF (reference sequence). CDR3 length: 13 amino acids. With V trimmed by 8 bases and J by 6 bases, 7 bases remained unmatched. CDR3 sequence: CATLSGTVNIQYF. CDR3 nucleotide sequence: TGTGCCACCTTGTCCGGGACAGTAAACATTCAGTACTTC. Using reference TRBV15 and TRBJ2-4 for the parts outside the CDR3, the full variable domain is DAMVIQNPRYQVTQFGKPVTLSCSQTLNHNVMYWYQQKSSQAPKLLFHYYDKDFNNEADTPDNFQSRRPNTSFCFLDIRSPGLGDTAMYLCATLSGTVNIQYFGAGTRLSVL.

The J gene is TRBJ1-5, the V gene TRBV6-2 or TRBV6-3; a possible D gene is TRBD1 (5 bases). The CDR3 covers 15 residues. Per germline, CDR1 MNHEY and CDR2 SVGEGT. Trimming stripped 6 bases from V and 2 bases from J, with 14 bases between. The CDR3 spells CASSPPQGGNQPQHF. CDR3 nucleotides: TGTGCCAGCAGCCCCCCTCAGGGTGGCAATCAGCCCCAGCATTTT.